This T cell receptor beta chain is drawn from a study of blood T cell repertoires in COVID-19. The V gene's germline CDR1 is MNHEY and CDR2 SMNVEV (reference sequence). The CDR3 totals 17 residues. Germline trimming cut 5 bases from V and 2 bases from J; bases unmatched to any gene: 10. Sequenced by immunoSEQ multiplex PCR; TCRdb stores in-frame clones only, minus some. Altogether 55,000 to 70,000 clones are present, around 90% being singletons, with the ten largest covering over 9.5%. The clonotype was recovered from a woman between 40 and 55 years old who had recovered from COVID-19. The chain is built from TRBV27 and TRBJ1-5, with 9 bases that match TRBD1. Sequencing used PBMCs or T cells enriched from blood (not recorded which). The DNA of the CDR3 is TGTGCCAGCAGTACCGGACAGGGGACGAGAGGCAATCAGCCCCAGCATTTT. Translated: CASSTGQGTRGNQPQHF.